A selection of T cell receptor beta chains follows, all from one sample in a study of blood T cells in healthy people across ages. MiXCR, applied by TCRdb to the 5' RACE reads, yields one record per CDR3 protein. The table records 1.5 million to 2 million distinct CDR3 sequences, 30% to 40% of them present only once. The sequencing sample was made of blood. These receptors came from a woman in her thirties in good health. CDR3s include the opening cysteine and the closing phenylalanine or tryptophan. The D gene is left open where the match is weak. Not all rows give a size; the values are once, few, many and, for expanded clones, a class.

TRBD2	TRBJ2-7	TRBV3-1	.	TGTGCCAGCAGCCAACTAGGGACTAGCGGGAGGTCAAGCTCCTACGAGCAGTACTTC	CASSQLGTSGRSSSYEQYF
.	TRBJ2-2	TRBV7-9	.	TGTGCCAGCAGCTTAGTCTCAGGGGCACGGAACACCGGGGAGCGGTTTTTT	CASSLVSGARNTGERFF
TRBD2	TRBJ2-5	TRBV12-3/TRBV12-4	once	TGTGTCAGCAGTTTGACCGGGACTAGCGGGGGAGGAACAAATAGGGAGACCCAGTACTTC	CVSSLTGTSGGGTNRETQYF
TRBD1	TRBJ2-1	TRBV3-1	few	TGTGCCAGCAGTCATACTCCGGGACAGCGCTACAATGAGCAGTTCTTC	CASSHTPGQRYNEQFF
.	TRBJ2-3	TRBV20-1	.	TGCAGTGCTCAGGTCGTAACTAGCACAGATACGCAGTATTTT	CSAQVVTSTDTQYF
TRBD2	TRBJ2-1	TRBV4-1	.	TGCGCCAGCAGCCAGGGACCCGGGACTAGCGGGAGCTCTAATGAGCAGTTCTTC	CASSQGPGTSGSSNEQFF
TRBD2	TRBJ2-3	TRBV20-1	.	TGCAGTGCTAGAGATGCTAGCGGGGGGGCTAATACGCAGTATTTT	CSARDASGGANTQYF
.	TRBJ1-2	TRBV29-1	.	TGCAGCGTTGAAGGGATAGGGGGGCGCTATGGCTACACCTTC	CSVEGIGGRYGYTF
TRBD2	TRBJ2-7	TRBV20-1	.	TGCAGTGCTAGAACCCCTAGCGGGGGGGCTATGAGCGAGCAGTACTTC	CSARTPSGGAMSEQYF
.	TRBJ2-3	TRBV6-1	few	TGTGCCAGCCTACACAGTTTTGGAAGCCTGGTCGGGGGTGAAAGTCTCACAGATACGCAGTATTTT	CASLHSFGSLVGGESLTDTQYF
TRBD1	TRBJ1-2	TRBV6-1	.	TGTGCCAGCAGTGAGGGGACAGGGGACTATGGCTACACCTTC	CASSEGTGDYGYTF
TRBD2	TRBJ2-5	TRBV7-9	many	TGTGCCAGCAGCTCTTCGACTAGCGCGGAGACCCAGTACTTC	CASSSSTSAETQYF
.	TRBJ2-1	TRBV18	.	TGTGCCACCCGAGGATCGGGTACCTACAATGAGCAGTTCTTC	CATRGSGTYNEQFF
.	TRBJ2-5	TRBV6-2/TRBV6-3	.	TGTGCCAGCAGCTACCTCGGGTGGCAGCAAGAGACCCAGTACTTC	CASSYLGWQQETQYF
TRBD2	TRBJ2-7	TRBV6-1	.	TGTGCCAGCAGTGAACTTTCGGGAGGGCCCCACGAGCAGTACTTC	CASSELSGGPHEQYF
.	TRBJ2-7	TRBV11-1	.	TGTGCCAGCAGCGCGAGGGGAAGTTGGGAGCAGTACTTC	CASSARGSWEQYF
.	TRBJ2-7	TRBV11-2	few	TGTGCCAGCAGCCAGGGTCTGGGCGAGCAGTACTTC	CASSQGLGEQYF
.	TRBJ2-2	TRBV5-1	.	TGCGCCAGCAGCTTGGAAGGAGGGGTCACGACCGGGGAGCTGTTTTTT	CASSLEGGVTTGELFF
.	TRBJ2-7	TRBV4-1	few	TGCGCCAGCAGCCAAGTCCCTATATACTCCTACGAGCAGTACTTC	CASSQVPIYSYEQYF
.	TRBJ2-7	TRBV12-5	.	TGTGCTAGTGGTTTAGACAGCTACGAGCAGTACTTC	CASGLDSYEQYF
TRBD2	TRBJ2-3	TRBV20-1	few	TGCAGTGCTTGGACTAGCGGGGGGGCAGATACGCAGTATTTT	CSAWTSGGADTQYF
TRBD2	TRBJ2-2	TRBV6-5	.	TGTGCCAGCAGTAGGAGCAGCGGGACGAACACCGGGGAGCTGTTTTTT	CASSRSSGTNTGELFF
.	TRBJ2-4	TRBV20-1	.	TGCAGTGCGCAAGCAGGGGCTCTAGCCAAAAACATTCAGTACTTC	CSAQAGALAKNIQYF
.	TRBJ2-1	TRBV6-6	.	TGTGCCAGCAGGAAGACAGGGAGGGATGAGCAGTTCTTC	CASRKTGRDEQFF
.	TRBJ2-4	TRBV4-1	.	TGCGCCAGCAGCCAGCCGACCCTAGTCGGAAACATTCAGTACTTC	CASSQPTLVGNIQYF
TRBD2	TRBJ2-7	TRBV29-1	.	TGCAGCGCCGCCGGGACTAGCGGATCTACTGAGGAGCAGTACTTC	CSAAGTSGSTEEQYF
.	TRBJ2-1	TRBV5-1	.	TGCGCCAGCAGCTTGGTACCTAGTTCATCGGGAAATGAGCAGTTCTTC	CASSLVPSSSGNEQFF
.	TRBJ2-1	TRBV6-1	.	TGTGCCAGCAGAACCACAGGGTACGGTGAGCAGTTCTTC	CASRTTGYGEQFF
TRBD2	TRBJ2-5	TRBV6-5	.	TGTGCCAGCAGTTCAGCGGGGAAACAAGAGGCCCAGTACTTC	CASSSAGKQEAQYF
.	TRBJ2-3	TRBV6-1	few	TGTGCCAGCCGCCATCCTAGCACAGATACGCAGTATTTT	CASRHPSTDTQYF
.	TRBJ2-1	TRBV6-1	few	TGTGCCACCCAAAGGGACATCGATACAAATGAGCAGTTCTTC	CATQRDIDTNEQFF
.	TRBJ2-1	TRBV2	few	TGTGCCAGCAGTGAAATGGCGGGCAATGAGCAGTTCTTC	CASSEMAGNEQFF
TRBD2	TRBJ2-3	TRBV10-2	.	TGCGCCAGCAGATCGGGACTAGCGGGCACAGATACGCAGTATTTT	CASRSGLAGTDTQYF